This TCR beta chain was sequenced for a study of blood T cell repertoires in COVID-19. Study summary: Acute-phase and convalescent COVID-19 samples originated in the United States, Italy and Spain. PBMCs, B-cell-depleted T cells, or T cells were the source of the cDNA or gDNA that made up the material.

This clone is a singleton in its sample. The ends were cut back, 2 bases at V and 3 bases at J, with 7 bases in the middle. The CDR3 sequence is 13 residues long. Per the original methods: By means of reference gene primer amplification, nucleated cell counts were estimated. Here immunoSEQ multiplex PCR was the method, and the copy in TCRdb shows in-frame clones only, minus some. The V and J calls and the clone size are those of that table, but D and trimming were determined from the DNA. The sample yields 30,000 to 45,000 clones, approximately 78% seen once. This chain connects TRBV12-3 or TRBV12-4 to TRBJ1-1; TRBD1 might be the D (6 bases). The material sequenced was peripheral blood. This receptor was taken from a man between 65 and 85 years old with acute or convalescent COVID-19. CDR3 bases: TGTGCCAGCAGTTTAAACAGGGACACTGAAGCTTTCTTT. The encoded protein is CASSLNRDTEAFF.